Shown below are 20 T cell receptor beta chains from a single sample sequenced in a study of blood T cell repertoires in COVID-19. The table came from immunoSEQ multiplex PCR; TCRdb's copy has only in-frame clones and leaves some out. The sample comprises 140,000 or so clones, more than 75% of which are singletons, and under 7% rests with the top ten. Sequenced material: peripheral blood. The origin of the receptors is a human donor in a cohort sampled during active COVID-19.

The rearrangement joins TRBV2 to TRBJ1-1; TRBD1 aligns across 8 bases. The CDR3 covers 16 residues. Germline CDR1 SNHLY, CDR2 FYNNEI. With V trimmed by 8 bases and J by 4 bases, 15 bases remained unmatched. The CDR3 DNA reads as TGTGCCAGCCGTCGACAGGGGTCCCTTAGGGGCACTGAAGCTTTCTTT. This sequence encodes CASRRQGSLRGTEAFF.

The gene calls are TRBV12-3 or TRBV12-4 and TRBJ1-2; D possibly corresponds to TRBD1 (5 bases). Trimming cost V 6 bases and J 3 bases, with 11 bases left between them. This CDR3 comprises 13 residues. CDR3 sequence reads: CASRMGGDYGYTF. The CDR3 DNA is TGTGCCAGCAGAATGGGAGGGGACTATGGCTACACCTTC.

DNA for the CDR3: TGTGCCAGTAGGACGGGACAAAACTACGAGCAGTACTTC. It is translated as CASRTGQNYEQYF. This chain uses TRBV19 with TRBJ2-7; tentatively, D is TRBD1 (6 bases). Between the trimmed V and J ends, which lost 6 bases and 3 bases, there was a span of 12 bases. The CDR3 has 13 amino acids. In germline, CDR1 is LNHDA, CDR2 SQIVND (reference sequence). The whole variable domain, remainder taken from reference TRBV19 and TRBJ2-7, is DGGITQSPKYLFRKEGQNVTLSCEQNLNHDAMYWYRQDPGQGLRLIYYSQIVNDFQKGDIAEGYSVSREKKESFPLTVTSAQKNPTAFYLCASRTGQNYEQYFGPGTRLTVT.

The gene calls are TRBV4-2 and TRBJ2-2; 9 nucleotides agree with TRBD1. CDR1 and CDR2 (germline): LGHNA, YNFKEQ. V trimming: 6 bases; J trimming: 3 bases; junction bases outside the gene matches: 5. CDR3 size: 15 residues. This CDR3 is CASSHTGGDTGELFF. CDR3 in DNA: TGTGCCAGCAGTCATACAGGGGGCGACACCGGGGAGCTGTTTTTT.

Written as DNA, the CDR3 is TGCGCCAGCAGAGGGGCGCAGGGTGGGGCCGGGGAGCTGTTTTTT. Translating gives CASRGAQGGAGELFF. The chain carries TRBV10-2 and TRBJ2-2; D is perhaps TRBD1 (5 bases). The V end lost 6 bases, the J end lost 6 bases, and 17 bases lay between the germline ends. The germline V gene encodes CDR1 WSHSY and CDR2 SAAADI. There are 15 residues in the CDR3.

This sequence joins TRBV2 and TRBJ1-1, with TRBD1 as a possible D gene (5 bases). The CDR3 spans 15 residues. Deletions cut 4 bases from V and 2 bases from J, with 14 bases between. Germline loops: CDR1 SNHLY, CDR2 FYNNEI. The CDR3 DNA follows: TGTGCCAGCAGTGGCCAGGCGGGGGGAAACACTGAAGCTTTCTTT. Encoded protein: CASSGQAGGNTEAFF.

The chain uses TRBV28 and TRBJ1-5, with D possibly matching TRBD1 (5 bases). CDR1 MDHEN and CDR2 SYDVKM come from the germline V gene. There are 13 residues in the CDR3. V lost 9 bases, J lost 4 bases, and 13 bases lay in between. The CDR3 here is CASKDTTNQPQHF. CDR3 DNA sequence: TGTGCCAGTAAGGACACTACTAATCAGCCCCAGCATTTT.

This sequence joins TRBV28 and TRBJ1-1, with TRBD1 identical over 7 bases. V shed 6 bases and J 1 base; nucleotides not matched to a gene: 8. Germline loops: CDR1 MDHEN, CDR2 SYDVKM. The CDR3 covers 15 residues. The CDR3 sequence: CASSLGRTGNTEAFF. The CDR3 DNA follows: TGTGCCAGCAGCTTAGGCCGGACAGGGAACACTGAAGCTTTCTTT.

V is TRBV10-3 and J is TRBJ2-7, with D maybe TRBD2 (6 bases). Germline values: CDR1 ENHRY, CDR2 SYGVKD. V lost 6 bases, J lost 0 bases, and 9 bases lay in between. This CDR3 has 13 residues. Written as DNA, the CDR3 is TGTGCCATCAGGGGGGACTTCTCCTACGAGCAGTACTTC. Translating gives CAIRGDFSYEQYF.

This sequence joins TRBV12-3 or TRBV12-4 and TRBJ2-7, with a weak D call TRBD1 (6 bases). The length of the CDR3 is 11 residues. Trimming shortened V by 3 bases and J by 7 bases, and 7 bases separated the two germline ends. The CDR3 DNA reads TGTGCCAGCAGTTTGACAGGAGAGCAGTACTTC. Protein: CASSLTGEQYF.

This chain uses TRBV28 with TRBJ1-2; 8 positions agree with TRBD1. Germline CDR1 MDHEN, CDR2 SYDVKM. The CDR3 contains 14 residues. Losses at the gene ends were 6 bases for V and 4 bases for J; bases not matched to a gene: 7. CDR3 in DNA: TGTGCCAGCAGGACTCACAGGGGGGGCTATGGCTACACCTTC. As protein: CASRTHRGGYGYTF.

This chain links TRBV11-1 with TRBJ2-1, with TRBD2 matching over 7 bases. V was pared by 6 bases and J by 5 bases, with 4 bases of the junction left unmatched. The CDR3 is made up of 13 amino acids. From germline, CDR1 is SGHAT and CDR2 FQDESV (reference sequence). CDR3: CASRSSGNNEQFF. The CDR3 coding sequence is TGTGCCAGCAGATCTAGCGGCAACAATGAGCAGTTCTTC.

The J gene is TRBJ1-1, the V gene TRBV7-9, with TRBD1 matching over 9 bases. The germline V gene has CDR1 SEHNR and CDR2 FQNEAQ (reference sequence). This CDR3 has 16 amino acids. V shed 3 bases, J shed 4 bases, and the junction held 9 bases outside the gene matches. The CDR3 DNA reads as TGTGCCAGCAGCTTGGGACAGGGTCGGGCGAGCACTGAAGCTTTCTTT. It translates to CASSLGQGRASTEAFF.

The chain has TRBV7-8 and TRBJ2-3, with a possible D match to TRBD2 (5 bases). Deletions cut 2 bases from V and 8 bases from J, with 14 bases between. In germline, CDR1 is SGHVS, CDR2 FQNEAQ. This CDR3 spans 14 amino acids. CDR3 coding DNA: TGTGCCAGCAGCTTACTACCACTAGAAGGTACGCAGTATTTT. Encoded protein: CASSLLPLEGTQYF.

Here the CDR3 DNA reads TGTGCCTGGAGTGAGGACCGCAGGGGGTCGGGAGATGAGCAGTTCTTC. Protein: CAWSEDRRGSGDEQFF. The V gene is TRBV30, the J gene TRBJ2-1; a weak D match, TRBD1 (7 bases). Germline assignment: CDR1 GTSNPN and CDR2 SVGIG (reference sequence). V was shortened by 1 base and J by 8 bases, with 21 bases between the two germline ends. The CDR3 runs to 16 residues.

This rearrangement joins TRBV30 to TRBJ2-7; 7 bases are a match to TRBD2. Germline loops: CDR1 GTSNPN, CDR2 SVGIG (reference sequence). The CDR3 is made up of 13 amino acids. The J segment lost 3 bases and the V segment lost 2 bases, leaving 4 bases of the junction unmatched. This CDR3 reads CAWSFWEGYEQYF. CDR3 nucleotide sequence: TGTGCCTGGAGTTTTTGGGAGGGCTACGAGCAGTACTTC.

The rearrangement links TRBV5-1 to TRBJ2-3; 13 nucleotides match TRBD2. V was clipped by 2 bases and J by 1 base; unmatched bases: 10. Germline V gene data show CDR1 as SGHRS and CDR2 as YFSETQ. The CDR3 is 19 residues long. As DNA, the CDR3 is TGCGCCAGCAGCTTATCCGGGACTAGCGGGATGGGAGGCACAGATACGCAGTATTTT. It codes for CASSLSGTSGMGGTDTQYF. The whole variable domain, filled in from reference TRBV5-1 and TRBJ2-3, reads KAGVTQTPRYLIKTRGQQVTLSCSPISGHRSVSWYQQTPGQGLQFLFEYFSETQRNKGNFPGRFSGRQFSNSRSEMNVSTLELGDSALYLCASSLSGTSGMGGTDTQYFGPGTRLTVL.

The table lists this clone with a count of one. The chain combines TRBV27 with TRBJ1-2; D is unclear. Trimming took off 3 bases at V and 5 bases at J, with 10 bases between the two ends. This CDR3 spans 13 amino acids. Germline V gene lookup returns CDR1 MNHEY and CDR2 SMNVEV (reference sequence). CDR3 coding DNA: TGTGCCAGCAGTTTGAGGCCTGAATATGGCTACACCTTC. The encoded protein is CASSLRPEYGYTF.

CDR3 protein: CASSSGGYFYEQYF. CDR3 nucleotide sequence: TGTGCCAGCAGTTCTGGAGGGTATTTTTACGAGCAGTACTTC. The chain recombines TRBV27 with TRBJ2-7; the D gene is possibly TRBD2 (6 bases). The CDR3 extends over 14 amino acids. Per the germline V gene, CDR1 is MNHEY and CDR2 is SMNVEV (reference sequence). V was trimmed by 4 bases and J by 4 bases, leaving 14 bases between them.

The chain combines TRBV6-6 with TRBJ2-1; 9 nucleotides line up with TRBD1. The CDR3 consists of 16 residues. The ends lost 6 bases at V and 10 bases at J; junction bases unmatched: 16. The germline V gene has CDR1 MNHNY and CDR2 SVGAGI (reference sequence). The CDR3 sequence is CASRQPGQGATREQFF. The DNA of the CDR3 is TGTGCCAGCAGGCAGCCGGGACAGGGAGCGACGAGGGAGCAGTTCTTC.